This T cell receptor beta chain stems from a study of blood T cell repertoires in COVID-19. Across the whole study: T cells, B-cell-depleted T cells, or PBMCs provided the cDNA or gDNA that served as material.

CDR3 size: 15 residues. V was pared by 4 bases and J by 4 bases, with 8 bases of the junction left unmatched. Germline loops: CDR1 SGHRS, CDR2 YFSETQ. Per the original methods: Amplification of reference gene primers provided the estimated nucleated cell counts. The repertoire was sequenced with immunoSEQ multiplex PCR; TCRdb's copy has only in-frame clones and lacks some. V and J calls plus clone size are reproduced from that table; the DNA served to infer D and trimming. In the table there are 65,000 to 95,000 clones, roughly 90% of which are singletons. A Seattle source enrolled patients during active infection and followed them longitudinally.

The genes are TRBV5-1 and TRBJ2-1, with TRBD1 matching over 7 bases. Sequenced: peripheral blood. The sequence was obtained from a man aged 50-59 years with COVID-19, enrolled during active disease. The CDR3 DNA is TGCGCCAGCAGCCCATCCGGGACAGCGTACAATGAGCAGTTCTTC. As protein: CASSPSGTAYNEQFF.